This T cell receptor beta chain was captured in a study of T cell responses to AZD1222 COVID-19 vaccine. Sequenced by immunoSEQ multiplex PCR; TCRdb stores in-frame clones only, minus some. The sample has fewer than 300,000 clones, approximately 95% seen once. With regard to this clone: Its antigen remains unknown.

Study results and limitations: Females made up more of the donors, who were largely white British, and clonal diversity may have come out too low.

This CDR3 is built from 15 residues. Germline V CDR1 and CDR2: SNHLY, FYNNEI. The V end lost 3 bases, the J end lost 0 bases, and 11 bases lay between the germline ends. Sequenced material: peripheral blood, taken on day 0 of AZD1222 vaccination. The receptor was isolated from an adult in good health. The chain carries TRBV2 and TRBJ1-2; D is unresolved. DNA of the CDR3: TGTGCCAGCAGTGATAGTCAGGCCCCTAACTATGGCTACACCTTC. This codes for CASSDSQAPNYGYTF.